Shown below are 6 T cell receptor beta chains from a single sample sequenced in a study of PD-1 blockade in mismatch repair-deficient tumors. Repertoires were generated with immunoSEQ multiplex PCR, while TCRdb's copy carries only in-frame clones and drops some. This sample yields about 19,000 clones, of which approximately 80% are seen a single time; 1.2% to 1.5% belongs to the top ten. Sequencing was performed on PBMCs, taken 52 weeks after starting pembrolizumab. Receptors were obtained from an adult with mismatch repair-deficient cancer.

Here the CDR3 DNA reads TGTGCCAGCAGCCCTCTCCTCCGGGTCACCGGGGAGCTGTTTTTT. Protein sequence: CASSPLLRVTGELFF. The chain employs TRBV14 and TRBJ2-2; no clear D gene. Germline V gives CDR1 SGHDN, CDR2 FVKESK. This CDR3 is 15 amino acids long. V was trimmed by 4 bases and J by 4 bases, leaving 13 bases between them.

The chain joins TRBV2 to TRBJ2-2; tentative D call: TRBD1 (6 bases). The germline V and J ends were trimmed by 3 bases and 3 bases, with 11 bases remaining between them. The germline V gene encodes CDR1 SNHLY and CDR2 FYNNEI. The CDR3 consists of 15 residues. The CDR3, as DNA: TGTGCCAGCAGTGAGCAGGGGCTGCACACCGGGGAGCTGTTTTTT. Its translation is CASSEQGLHTGELFF.

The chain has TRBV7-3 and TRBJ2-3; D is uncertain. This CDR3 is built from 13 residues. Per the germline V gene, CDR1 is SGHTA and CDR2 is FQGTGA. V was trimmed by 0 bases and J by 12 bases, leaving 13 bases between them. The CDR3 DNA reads TGTGCCAGCAGCTTAACTATTCTACTCCCCCAGTATTTT. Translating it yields CASSLTILLPQYF.

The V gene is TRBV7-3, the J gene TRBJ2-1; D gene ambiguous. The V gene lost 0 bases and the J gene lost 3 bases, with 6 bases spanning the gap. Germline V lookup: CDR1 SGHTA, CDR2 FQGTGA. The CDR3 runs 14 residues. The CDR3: CASSLTADYNEQFF. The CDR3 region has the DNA TGTGCCAGCAGCTTAACGGCCGACTACAATGAGCAGTTCTTC.

CDR3 protein: CASSPTQGNTEAFF. The CDR3 DNA follows: TGTGCCAGCTCACCGACGCAGGGGAACACTGAAGCTTTCTTT. The chain links TRBV18 to TRBJ1-1, with a tentative D call TRBD1 (5 bases). This CDR3 contains 14 residues. The V end was cut by 3 bases, the J end by 1 base, with 9 bases between. The germline V gene encodes CDR1 KGHSH and CDR2 LQKENI.

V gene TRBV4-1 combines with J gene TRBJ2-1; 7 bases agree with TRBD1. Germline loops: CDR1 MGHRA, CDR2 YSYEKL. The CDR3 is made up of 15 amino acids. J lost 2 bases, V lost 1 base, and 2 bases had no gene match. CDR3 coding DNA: TGCGCCAGCAGCCAAGGAGGGGGCGCCTACAATGAGCAGTTCTTC. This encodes CASSQGGGAYNEQFF.